This T cell receptor beta chain comes out of a study of Tregs in tolerant kidney transplant recipients. Findings and limits, study-wide: Changing PCR primers prevented nucleotide comparison between some patients' samples.

Profiling relied on immunoSEQ multiplex PCR, and the TCRdb table lists in-frame clones only, not all of them. The table shows 85,000 to 100,000 clones, with over 85% occurring only once. This clone turned up a few times. The antigen remains undetermined. V was cut by 2 bases and J by 5 bases, with 7 bases left in between. The CDR3 is made up of 12 amino acids. Germline assignment: CDR1 KGHSH and CDR2 LQKENI. Source: CD4+ T cells from blood, taken before the transplant. The rearrangement uses TRBV18 and TRBJ2-7; D is possibly TRBD1 (5 bases). The clonotype comes from a human donor who received a combined kidney and bone marrow transplant. The CDR3 nucleotides read TGTGCCAGCTCACCAGTGGACAACGAGCAGTACTTC. Protein: CASSPVDNEQYF.